The 32 T cell receptor beta chains listed next were all sequenced from one sample in a study of T cell changes during pregnancy in multiple sclerosis. Sequencing used immunoSEQ multiplex PCR; TCRdb keeps in-frame clones, though not all of them. The repertoire holds roughly 79,000 clones, 75% to 95% seen once, with around 0.45% in the top ten. The sample consisted of CD4+ T cells from peripheral blood mononuclear cells, taken before pregnancy. These receptors all stem from a female donor with multiple sclerosis, enrolled in a pregnancy study.

This clone was counted a single time. The CDR3 loop reads CASSLESSGSTGELFF. The CDR3 DNA is TGTGCCAGCAGTTTAGAATCCAGCGGGAGCACCGGGGAGCTGTTTTTT. The chain joins TRBV28 to TRBJ2-2; 8 positions agree with TRBD2. The CDR3 consists of 16 residues. Germline CDR1 MDHEN, CDR2 SYDVKM. Trimming took 2 bases from V and 4 from J; bases not matched to a gene: 6. The full variable domain, in which reference TRBV28 and TRBJ2-2 provide the parts outside the CDR3, is DVKVTQSSRYLVKRTGEKVFLECVQDMDHENMFWYRQDPGLGLRLIYFSYDVKMKEKGDIPEGYSVSREKKERFSLILESASTNQTSMYLCASSLESSGSTGELFFGEGSRLTVL.

The chain recombines TRBV23-1 with TRBJ1-1, with TRBD1 identical over 8 bases. TRBV23-1 is reported as an ORF; its role is uncertain. V gave up 0 bases and J gave up 8 bases; unmatched junction bases: 11. The CDR3 is 16 residues long. DNA for the CDR3: TGCGCCAGCAGTCAATCCATGAATGGGAGACAGGGGGAAGCTTTCTTT. It translates to CASSQSMNGRQGEAFF.

This clone was picked up one time. This sequence joins TRBV18 and TRBJ1-5; 9 bases align to TRBD1. This CDR3 comprises 16 residues. The germline gives CDR1 KGHSH, CDR2 LQKENI. J was trimmed by 0 bases and V by 2 bases; bases with no gene match: 2. The CDR3: CASSPRTGASNQPQHF. In DNA form, the CDR3 reads TGTGCCAGCTCACCAAGGACAGGGGCTAGCAATCAGCCCCAGCATTTT. Using reference TRBV18 and TRBJ1-5 for the parts outside the CDR3, the full variable domain is NAGVMQNPRHLVRRRGQEARLRCSPMKGHSHVYWYRQLPEEGLKFMVYLQKENIIDESGMPKERFSAEFPKEGPSILRIQQVVRGDSAAYFCASSPRTGASNQPQHFGDGTRLSIL.

The chain links TRBV10-3 to TRBJ2-5, with TRBD2 matching 15 bases. The J call may be faulty, since TRBJ2-7 better matches the DNA end. The CDR3 consists of 16 residues. Germline assignment: CDR1 ENHRY and CDR2 SYGVKD. The CDR3 sequence is CAIRGTSGGLINEQYF. DNA of the CDR3: TGTGCCATCAGAGGGACTAGCGGGGGGCTTATCAACGAGCAGTACTTC.

The gene calls are TRBV19 and TRBJ2-5; 7 bases match TRBD1. The trim removed 6 bases at V and 1 base at J, leaving 5 bases unmatched. CDR1 is LNHDA, CDR2 SQIVND, per germline (reference sequence). The length of the CDR3 is 14 residues. CDR3 in DNA: TGTGCCAGTAGCACAACAGGGGTCCAAGAGACCCAGTACTTC. It codes for CASSTTGVQETQYF. The full variable domain, its missing parts supplied by reference TRBV19 and TRBJ2-5, is DGGITQSPKYLFRKEGQNVTLSCEQNLNHDAMYWYRQDPGQGLRLIYYSQIVNDFQKGDIAEGYSVSREKKESFPLTVTSAQKNPTAFYLCASSTTGVQETQYFGPGTRLLVL.

The V call is TRBV5-1, the J call TRBJ1-2; D not certain. Looked up from germline, CDR1 is SGHRS and CDR2 is YFSETQ. The CDR3 is 15 residues long. The ends were cut back, 4 bases at V and 2 bases at J, with 15 bases in the middle. In DNA form, the CDR3 reads TGCGCCAGCAGCCCTACGTTAGGAGGCAACTATGGCTACACCTTC. Protein: CASSPTLGGNYGYTF.

The chain carries TRBV7-9 and TRBJ2-2; 8 bases are a match to TRBD1. V trimming: 5 bases; J trimming: 1 base; junction bases outside the gene matches: 12. This CDR3 comprises 18 residues. Germline V gene lookup returns CDR1 SEHNR and CDR2 FQNEAQ (reference sequence). The CDR3 DNA is TGTGCCAGCAGCCTCCGGGGGTGGACAGGGCAGAACACCGGGGAGCTGTTTTTT. It translates to CASSLRGWTGQNTGELFF.

The chain recombines TRBV19 with TRBJ2-7, with a tentative D call TRBD2 (5 bases). CDR3 size: 15 residues. Germline loops: CDR1 LNHDA, CDR2 SQIVND (reference sequence). Trimming stripped 5 bases from V and 2 bases from J, with 16 bases between. The chain's CDR3 is CASSPSGTGTYEQYF. Here the CDR3 DNA reads TGTGCCAGTAGTCCTTCGGGAACGGGAACCTACGAGCAGTACTTC.

The V gene is TRBV9, the J gene TRBJ2-3, with D possibly matching TRBD2 (6 bases). With 0 bases removed from V and 2 bases from J, the gap between germline ends came to 13 bases. The V gene's germline CDR1 is SGDLS and CDR2 YYNGEE. The CDR3 has 16 amino acids. Here the CDR3 reads CASSVDTIAATDTQYF. CDR3 nucleotide sequence: TGTGCCAGCAGCGTAGACACTATAGCGGCCACAGATACGCAGTATTTT.

The chain uses TRBV14 and TRBJ1-1; unclear D gene. Trimming removed 1 base at V and 5 bases at J, with 14 bases between. This CDR3 region has 15 residues. Germline V gives CDR1 SGHDN, CDR2 FVKESK. Here the CDR3 DNA reads TGTGCCAGCAGCCAAGTTAGTTCTGGGAGGACTGAAGCTTTCTTT. Amino acid sequence: CASSQVSSGRTEAFF.

The chain combines TRBV2 with TRBJ2-5; D is ambiguous. The CDR3 runs 14 residues. From germline, CDR1 is SNHLY and CDR2 FYNNEI. V was shortened by 1 base and J by 1 base, with 7 bases between the two germline ends. In DNA, the CDR3 is TGTGCCAGCAGTGAAGGGCAGATCCAAGAGACCCAGTACTTC. The encoded protein is CASSEGQIQETQYF. The full variable domain, its missing parts supplied by reference TRBV2 and TRBJ2-5, is EPEVTQTPSHQVTQMGQEVILRCVPISNHLYFYWYRQILGQKVEFLVSFYNNEISEKSEIFDDQFSVERPDGSNFTLKIRSTKLEDSAMYFCASSEGQIQETQYFGPGTRLLVL.

The chain uses TRBV11-2 and TRBJ2-6, with 7 nucleotides matching TRBD1. Germline CDR1 SGHAT, CDR2 FQNNGV. V dropped 3 bases and J dropped 2; count of bases not matched to a gene: 7. The CDR3 runs to 17 residues. The chain's CDR3 is CASSLGRGQTGANVLTF. The DNA for the CDR3 is TGTGCCAGCAGCTTGGGCAGGGGACAGACTGGGGCCAACGTCCTGACTTTC.

This sequence joins TRBV10-3 and TRBJ1-1; 8 nucleotides match TRBD1. The CDR3 loop spans 16 amino acids. Germline-derived CDR1 and CDR2 are ENHRY and SYGVKD. J lost 0 bases, V lost 6 bases, and 9 bases had no gene match. CDR3 DNA sequence: TGTGCCATCAGGTCAGGGGGCAGCGGGTTGAACACTGAAGCTTTCTTT. Its protein product is CAIRSGGSGLNTEAFF.

The rearrangement links TRBV9 to TRBJ1-1; TRBD1 matches at 12 bases. The CDR3 runs 18 residues. V shed 3 bases, J shed 3 bases, and the junction held 12 bases outside the gene matches. Looked up from germline, CDR1 is SGDLS and CDR2 is YYNGEE. As DNA, the CDR3 is TGTGCCAGCAGCGCAGCTCGGGACAGGGGGCGCGTAGACACTGAAGCTTTCTTT. Its translation is CASSAARDRGRVDTEAFF.

The gene calls are TRBV19 and TRBJ1-2; tentatively, D is TRBD1 (5 bases). V lost 5 bases, J lost 4 bases, and 11 bases lay in between. CDR1 is LNHDA and CDR2 is SQIVND in the germline V gene (reference sequence). The CDR3 runs to 13 residues. This CDR3 reads CASSVDKIYGYTF. As DNA, the CDR3 is TGTGCCAGTAGTGTGGACAAAATCTATGGCTACACCTTC.

The rearrangement uses TRBV5-6 and TRBJ2-1; 8 positions agree with TRBD1. The CDR3 totals 15 residues. Losses at the gene ends were 5 bases for V and 12 bases for J; bases not matched to a gene: 16. Germline CDR1 SGHDT, CDR2 YYEEEE. CDR3 in amino acids: CASRLAGTGAPRQFF. The CDR3, as DNA: TGTGCCAGCAGATTAGCCGGGACAGGCGCCCCAAGGCAGTTCTTC.

The V and J genes are TRBV30 and TRBJ2-3; the D gene is possibly TRBD1 (5 bases). The CDR3 has 16 amino acids. Trimming took 0 bases from V and 0 from J, leaving 13 bases between them. Germline V gene sequence: CDR1 GTSNPN, CDR2 SVGIG (reference sequence). The CDR3, as DNA: TGTGCCTGGAGTGTGGGGCATCTTACTAGCACAGATACGCAGTATTTT. It translates to CAWSVGHLTSTDTQYF.

This clone was recorded once. V is TRBV9 and J is TRBJ2-3; no reliable D call. Germline V gene sequence: CDR1 SGDLS, CDR2 YYNGEE. V lost 3 bases, J lost 2 bases, and 4 bases lay in between. This CDR3 comprises 12 residues. CDR3 in amino acids: CASSAHTDTQYF. CDR3 in DNA: TGTGCCAGCAGCGCCCACACAGATACGCAGTATTTT.

This clone showed up just a few times. This chain's CDR3 is CASSPERGGRETQYF. In DNA, the CDR3 is TGTGCCAGCAGCCCGGAGCGGGGGGGGAGGGAGACCCAGTACTTC. J is TRBJ2-5 and V is TRBV5-4; 10 positions match TRBD2. The germline gives CDR1 SGHNT, CDR2 YYREEE (reference sequence). With 4 bases clipped from V and 5 bases from J, the junction kept 8 bases outside the gene matches. The CDR3 loop spans 15 amino acids.

This clone has only one observation. The chain combines TRBV28 with TRBJ1-6, with no clear D. Germline CDR1 reads MDHEN; CDR2 reads SYDVKM. V dropped 3 bases and J dropped 0 bases, with 9 bases sitting between them. The CDR3 is made up of 16 amino acids. In DNA, the CDR3 is TGTGCCAGCAGTTTCTCGAGGAGCTCCTATAATTCACCCCTCCACTTT. Amino acids: CASSFSRSSYNSPLHF.

The J gene is TRBJ2-5, the V gene TRBV7-2; 7 positions agree with TRBD2. The CDR3 totals 14 residues. Germline lookup yields CDR1 SGHTA and CDR2 FQGNSA. V lost 0 bases and J lost 2; bases outside the gene matches: 0. CDR3 amino acids: CASSLALAQETQYF. CDR3 DNA: TGTGCCAGCAGCTTAGCACTAGCGCAAGAGACCCAGTACTTC.

The chain couples TRBV7-3 to TRBJ2-2; 9 bases match TRBD1. CDR3 size: 17 residues. Germline CDR1 reads SGHTA; CDR2 reads FQGTGA. V was pared by 5 bases and J by 2 bases, with 9 bases of the junction left unmatched. The CDR3 DNA sequence: TGTGCCAGCAGCGAGGGACGGGACAGGGCTAACACCGGGGAGCTGTTTTTT. Translated, it gives CASSEGRDRANTGELFF.

J is TRBJ2-2 and V is TRBV5-4, with 7 bases that match TRBD2. J lost 4 bases, V lost 4 bases, and 7 bases had no gene match. The germline gives CDR1 SGHNT, CDR2 YYREEE (reference sequence). There are 15 residues in the CDR3. The CDR3 DNA reads as TGTGCCAGCAGCCCTCAGGGCGGGAGCACCGGGGAGCTGTTTTTT. Translated, it gives CASSPQGGSTGELFF.

The chain couples TRBV5-4 to TRBJ1-1; TRBD1 matches at 9 bases. The J segment lost 5 bases and the V segment lost 2 bases, leaving 16 bases of the junction unmatched. Germline V gives CDR1 SGHNT, CDR2 YYREEE (reference sequence). CDR3 length: 18 amino acids. CDR3 loop: CASSFPWWANRGRTEAFF. The CDR3 region has the DNA TGTGCCAGCAGCTTCCCCTGGTGGGCTAACAGGGGGCGAACTGAAGCTTTCTTT.

This rearrangement joins TRBV27 to TRBJ2-7; the D gene is possibly TRBD1 (6 bases). The germline CDR1 and CDR2 sequences are MNHEY and SMNVEV (reference sequence). The CDR3 extends over 14 amino acids. Trimming removed 6 bases at V and 1 base at J, with 13 bases between. CDR3 protein: CASSSQGKSYEQYF. As DNA, the CDR3 is TGTGCCAGCAGCTCCCAGGGGAAATCCTACGAGCAGTACTTC.

The chain employs TRBV5-1 and TRBJ2-1; D is possibly TRBD2 (7 bases). Trimming stripped 0 bases from V and 4 bases from J, with 14 bases between. Germline CDR1 SGHRS, CDR2 YFSETQ. The CDR3 has 16 amino acids. Here the CDR3 reads CASSLGRGGGYNEQFF. The CDR3 DNA sequence: TGCGCCAGCAGCTTGGGGAGGGGGGGCGGATACAATGAGCAGTTCTTC. The whole variable domain, remainder taken from reference TRBV5-1 and TRBJ2-1, is KAGVTQTPRYLIKTRGQQVTLSCSPISGHRSVSWYQQTPGQGLQFLFEYFSETQRNKGNFPGRFSGRQFSNSRSEMNVSTLELGDSALYLCASSLGRGGGYNEQFFGPGTRLTVL.

V usage is TRBV19 and J usage is TRBJ1-3, with D perhaps TRBD1 (5 bases). Trimming removed 9 bases from V and 0 bases from J, with 12 bases in between. This CDR3 has 14 residues. Germline V gene sequence: CDR1 LNHDA, CDR2 SQIVND (reference sequence). Here the CDR3 DNA reads TGTGCCAGCCTTCGGAGGGGCTCTGGAAACACCATATATTTT. It is translated as CASLRRGSGNTIYF. The complete variable domain, with remaining parts taken from reference TRBV19 and TRBJ1-3, reads DGGITQSPKYLFRKEGQNVTLSCEQNLNHDAMYWYRQDPGQGLRLIYYSQIVNDFQKGDIAEGYSVSREKKESFPLTVTSAQKNPTAFYLCASLRRGSGNTIYFGEGSWLTVV.

This clone appeared once. This sequence joins TRBV11-3 and TRBJ2-6, with D possibly matching TRBD1 (5 bases). The CDR3 totals 16 residues. CDR1 is SGHNT and CDR2 is YENEEA in the germline V gene. The germline V and J ends were trimmed by 3 bases and 0 bases, with 9 bases remaining between them. The CDR3 reads CASSLGRASGANVLTF. In DNA, the CDR3 is TGTGCCAGCAGCTTGGGCAGGGCCTCTGGGGCCAACGTCCTGACTTTC.

The chain has TRBV25-1 and TRBJ1-1; TRBD1 matches 8 bases. V lost 4 bases, J lost 3 bases, and 10 bases stayed unmatched. This CDR3 is 16 amino acids long. Per the germline V gene, CDR1 is MGHDK and CDR2 is SYGVNS. DNA for the CDR3: TGTGCCAGCAGTGCCCAGGGGGCGACCCAGGACACTGAAGCTTTCTTT. It codes for CASSAQGATQDTEAFF.

V is TRBV29-1 and J is TRBJ2-5, with D maybe TRBD1 (6 bases). The length of the CDR3 is 16 residues. V was clipped by 1 base and J by 1 base, with 16 bases between them. CDR1 is SQVTM and CDR2 is ANQGSEA in the germline V gene. In DNA, the CDR3 is TGCAGCGTTGAAGGCCCACAGGGCTACCTCCAAGAGACCCAGTACTTC. Amino acid sequence: CSVEGPQGYLQETQYF.

J is TRBJ2-5 and V is TRBV28, with a tentative D call TRBD2 (7 bases). V was trimmed by 5 bases and J by 4 bases, leaving 17 bases between them. This CDR3 spans 15 amino acids. Per the germline V gene, CDR1 is MDHEN and CDR2 is SYDVKM. CDR3 sequence (DNA): TGTGCCAGCAGTGTAGGGGGACTAAGGCGAGAGACCCAGTACTTC. Its protein product is CASSVGGLRRETQYF. Full variable domain (missing parts from reference TRBV28 and TRBJ2-5): DVKVTQSSRYLVKRTGEKVFLECVQDMDHENMFWYRQDPGLGLRLIYFSYDVKMKEKGDIPEGYSVSREKKERFSLILESASTNQTSMYLCASSVGGLRRETQYFGPGTRLLVL.

The CDR3 protein is CASSPRGPSYEQYF. CDR3 bases: TGTGCCAGTAGTCCCCGAGGGCCTTCCTACGAGCAGTACTTC. This chain joins TRBV19 and TRBJ2-7; D possibly corresponds to TRBD2 (5 bases). Germline-derived CDR1 and CDR2 are LNHDA and SQIVND (reference sequence). The CDR3 covers 14 residues. V gave up 5 bases and J gave up 1 base, with 12 bases separating them.